This entry lists 26 T cell receptor beta chains sequenced from one sample in a study of shared clonotypes between healthy human individuals. The protocol was immunoSEQ multiplex PCR, while the TCRdb copy is restricted to in-frame clones and leaves out a portion. This table holds about 490,000 clones, about 82% found once. Sequenced sample: PBMCs. All receptors come from a woman in her thirties or forties in good health. Some clones in this sample may be carry-over from other donors' samples.

The chain uses TRBV9 and TRBJ1-3, with D perhaps matching TRBD1 (6 bases). The CDR3 is 17 residues long. Trimming shortened V by 0 bases and J by 0 bases, and 13 bases separated the two germline ends. Germline V CDR1 and CDR2: SGDLS, YYNGEE. The CDR3, as DNA: TGTGCCAGCAGCGTAGCCCTACAGGGTCCCTCTGGAAACACCATATATTTT. Encoded protein: CASSVALQGPSGNTIYF.

This clone has a handful of counts. This rearrangement joins TRBV30 to TRBJ1-5; possibly TRBD1 for D (5 bases). The CDR3 runs to 17 residues. V was cut by 3 bases and J by 2 bases, with 20 bases left in between. Germline V gene data show CDR1 as GTSNPN and CDR2 as SVGIG (reference sequence). The CDR3 loop reads CAWSRGTPSWGNQPQHF. In DNA, the CDR3 is TGTGCCTGGAGCCGGGGGACCCCATCGTGGGGCAATCAGCCCCAGCATTTT.

V is TRBV7-2 and J is TRBJ1-2; 9 nucleotides match TRBD1. From germline, CDR1 is SGHTA and CDR2 FQGNSA. CDR3 size: 15 residues. Trimming took 2 bases from V and 5 from J; bases not matched to a gene: 6. The CDR3 region is CASSLSGQGTYGYTF. CDR3 DNA sequence: TGTGCCAGCAGCTTATCGGGACAGGGAACATATGGCTACACCTTC.

The V and J genes are TRBV18 and TRBJ2-4; perhaps TRBD2 as D (6 bases). Trimming removed 3 bases from V and 2 bases from J, with 11 bases in between. The CDR3 covers 15 residues. Germline-derived CDR1 and CDR2 are KGHSH and LQKENI. The CDR3, as DNA: TGTGCCAGCTCACCGGGACTTCAGCCCAAAAACATTCAGTACTTC. It translates to CASSPGLQPKNIQYF. Combining the CDR3 with reference TRBV18 and TRBJ2-4 gives the whole variable domain NAGVMQNPRHLVRRRGQEARLRCSPMKGHSHVYWYRQLPEEGLKFMVYLQKENIIDESGMPKERFSAEFPKEGPSILRIQQVVRGDSAAYFCASSPGLQPKNIQYFGAGTRLSVL.

On this clone itself: The same CDR3 can be traced to other DNA sequences in this sample. The chain carries TRBV15 and TRBJ1-5; no firm D call. The CDR3 totals 12 residues. Trimming stripped 0 bases from V and 7 bases from J, with 4 bases between. CDR1 LNHNV and CDR2 YYDKDF come from the germline V gene (reference sequence). CDR3 protein: CATSRDHQPQHF. DNA of the CDR3: TGTGCCACCAGCAGAGATCACCAGCCCCAGCATTTT.

This clone was seen only once. With a much larger clone just one base away, this may be a read error. Distinct nucleotide sequences in the sample also encode this CDR3. V is TRBV5-4 and J is TRBJ2-7; D remains unclear. The V gene lost 0 bases and the J gene lost 6 bases, with 4 bases spanning the gap. This CDR3 comprises 11 residues. CDR1 and CDR2 (germline): SGHNT, YYREEE (reference sequence). CDR3 coding DNA: TGTGCCAGCAGCTTGGGGGGCGAGCAGTACTTC. It yields the protein CASSLGGEQYF.

The sample holds one count of this clone. The V gene is TRBV30, the J gene TRBJ1-4, with TRBD1 identical over 7 bases. V was clipped by 0 bases and J by 7 bases; unmatched bases: 5. The CDR3 runs 14 residues. The germline V gene has CDR1 GTSNPN and CDR2 SVGIG (reference sequence). The DNA of the CDR3 is TGTGCCTGGAGTGTCGAGGGGGCAGGTGAAAAACTGTTTTTT. Protein product: CAWSVEGAGEKLFF.

The chain recombines TRBV28 with TRBJ1-1, with 8 bases aligning to TRBD1. J lost 0 bases, V lost 6 bases, and 3 bases had no gene match. CDR3 length: 14 residues. Germline V gives CDR1 MDHEN, CDR2 SYDVKM. The CDR3 DNA reads TGTGCCAGCAGATCGACAGGGGTGAACACTGAAGCTTTCTTT. This sequence encodes CASRSTGVNTEAFF.

This clone was observed a few times. The CDR3 DNA is TGTGCCAGCAGCCAAGATCGTGGAAGGGGTGATGAAAAACTGTTTTTT. Its translation: CASSQDRGRGDEKLFF. The chain carries TRBV4-2 and TRBJ1-4, with a weak D call TRBD1 (5 bases). Germline V gives CDR1 LGHNA, CDR2 YNFKEQ. The V gene lost 0 bases and the J gene lost 6 bases, with 14 bases spanning the gap. This CDR3 has 16 amino acids.

The chain is built from TRBV11-2 and TRBJ1-1; 9 nucleotides match TRBD1. CDR1 and CDR2 from the germline V gene are SGHAT and FQNNGV. The V gene end was trimmed by 4 bases and the J gene end by 1 base; junction bases not matched to a gene: 4. The CDR3 has 15 amino acids. The CDR3 bases are TGTGCCAGCAGCTCCGGGACAGGGACGAACACTGAAGCTTTCTTT. Its translation: CASSSGTGTNTEAFF.

The chain couples TRBV7-9 to TRBJ2-3; 8 nucleotides match TRBD2. The CDR3 runs 15 residues. Germline V gene lookup returns CDR1 SEHNR and CDR2 FQNEAQ (reference sequence). V trimming: 9 bases; J trimming: 6 bases; junction bases outside the gene matches: 14. The CDR3 DNA reads TGTGCCAGTTACCTCGGAGCGGGAGATGTGGATACGCAGTATTTT. It specifies CASYLGAGDVDTQYF.

This clone was seen more than once but under ten times. The V gene is TRBV28, the J gene TRBJ2-5; 7 bases align to TRBD1. The CDR3 extends over 15 amino acids. Germline lookup yields CDR1 MDHEN and CDR2 SYDVKM. The trim removed 6 bases at V and 7 bases at J, leaving 14 bases unmatched. CDR3 nucleotides: TGTGCCAGCAGGGGTCATGGGGTGGCAGGGGGGACCCAGTACTTC. The encoded protein is CASRGHGVAGGTQYF.

As for this clone: The conserved phenylalanine or tryptophan is not found at the CDR3 terminus, so this likely reflects a read error. Because the CDR3's place on the DNA is in doubt, the DNA is left out and the CDR3 is given as listed by TCRdb. This chain uses TRBV6-1 with TRBJ2-4; TRBD2 is the table's D call and was not checked against the DNA. The CDR3 extends over 13 residues, inclusive of both ends. CDR1 and CDR2 (germline): MNHNS, SASEGT. This chain's CDR3 is CASSEKGWGLNRV.

The chain recombines TRBV11-3 with TRBJ1-1; D is undetermined. Germline V lookup: CDR1 SGHNT, CDR2 YENEEA. This CDR3 region has 14 residues. V was trimmed by 5 bases and J by 2 bases, leaving 12 bases between them. The CDR3 loop reads CASSPGRRNTEAFF. Here the CDR3 DNA reads TGTGCCAGCAGCCCTGGACGGAGAAACACTGAAGCTTTCTTT.

Only a few counts were recorded for this clone. The V gene is TRBV6-1, the J gene TRBJ1-2; D remains ambiguous. This CDR3 is 14 amino acids long. The germline V gene encodes CDR1 MNHNS and CDR2 SASEGT. The V end was cut by 8 bases, the J end by 4 bases, with 17 bases between. CDR3 bases: TGTGCCAGCCCCTCTGGTCCCGGAGGCTATGGCTACACCTTC. Protein: CASPSGPGGYGYTF.

A word on this clone: This CDR3 is also generated by other DNA sequences in the sample. The CDR3 DNA reads TGTGCCAGTAGTATCCAAGGGGGCTCTGGGGCCAACGTCCTGACTTTC. This encodes CASSIQGGSGANVLTF. The chain recombines TRBV19 with TRBJ2-6; D possibly corresponds to TRBD1 (6 bases). The V end lost 3 bases, the J end lost 0 bases, and 9 bases lay between the germline ends. CDR3 length: 16 residues. Germline V gene sequence: CDR1 LNHDA, CDR2 SQIVND (reference sequence).

The J gene is TRBJ2-7, the V gene TRBV6-6, with 7 nucleotides matching TRBD2. CDR3 length equals 16 residues. V was pared by 2 bases and J by 0 bases, with 7 bases of the junction left unmatched. The germline CDR1 and CDR2 sequences are MNHNY and SVGAGI (reference sequence). CDR3 in amino acids: CASSYKAGRSSYEQYF. The CDR3 coding sequence is TGTGCCAGCAGTTACAAAGCGGGACGAAGCTCCTACGAGCAGTACTTC.

The rearrangement links TRBV9 to TRBJ2-5, with 12 bases lining up with TRBD2. V gave up 0 bases and J gave up 5 bases; unmatched junction bases: 11. The CDR3 spans 18 residues. The germline gives CDR1 SGDLS, CDR2 YYNGEE. CDR3 bases: TGTGCCAGCAGCGTAGGACTAGCGGGAGCCGGAGGGTGGGAGACCCAGTACTTC. Amino acids: CASSVGLAGAGGWETQYF.

J is TRBJ2-6 and V is TRBV18; unclear D gene. Germline CDR1 KGHSH, CDR2 LQKENI. This CDR3 is built from 16 residues. V lost 3 bases, J lost 0 bases, and 9 bases lay in between. This CDR3 reads CASSPPKFSGANVLTF. CDR3 DNA sequence: TGTGCCAGCTCACCCCCAAAGTTCTCTGGGGCCAACGTCCTGACTTTC. Full variable domain (remainder filled in from reference TRBV18 and TRBJ2-6): NAGVMQNPRHLVRRRGQEARLRCSPMKGHSHVYWYRQLPEEGLKFMVYLQKENIIDESGMPKERFSAEFPKEGPSILRIQQVVRGDSAAYFCASSPPKFSGANVLTFGAGSRLTVL.

The chain employs TRBV10-2 and TRBJ2-1; 10 positions match TRBD2. J gave up 8 bases and V 4 bases, and 8 bases lay outside the gene matches. CDR3 length: 15 residues. CDR1 WSHSY and CDR2 SAAADI come from the germline V gene. The CDR3 DNA is TGCGCCAGCAGTGGAGGGCTAGCGGGAGATGATGAGCAGTTCTTC. The encoded protein is CASSGGLAGDDEQFF.

The chain carries TRBV7-2 and TRBJ2-7; 12 bases are shared with TRBD2. CDR1 and CDR2 from the germline V gene are SGHTA and FQGNSA. The J segment lost 7 bases and the V segment lost 1 base, leaving 2 bases of the junction unmatched. This CDR3 has 14 amino acids. DNA for the CDR3: TGTGCCAGCAGCTTAGGTGGACTAGCGGGAGAGCAGTACTTC. Translation gives CASSLGGLAGEQYF. The complete variable domain, with remaining parts taken from reference TRBV7-2 and TRBJ2-7, reads GAGVSQSPSNKVTEKGKDVELRCDPISGHTALYWYRQSLGQGLEFLIYFQGNSAPDKSGLPSDRFSAERTGGSVSTLTIQRTQQEDSAVYLCASSLGGLAGEQYFGPGTRLTVT.

As regards this clone: Other DNA sequences from this sample encode an identical CDR3 as well. The chain carries TRBV7-9 and TRBJ2-1; D remains unclear. Germline V gene sequence: CDR1 SEHNR, CDR2 FQNEAQ (reference sequence). The germline V and J ends were trimmed by 3 bases and 8 bases, with 8 bases remaining between them. The CDR3 has 12 residues. DNA of the CDR3: TGTGCCAGCAGCTTGTTCGGGCATGAGCAGTTCTTC. This translates into CASSLFGHEQFF.

The chain joins TRBV7-3 to TRBJ2-5; D might be TRBD1 (6 bases). V lost 6 bases to trimming and J lost 1 base, with 15 bases between them. This CDR3 is built from 15 residues. Germline CDR1 SGHTA, CDR2 FQGTGA. CDR3 amino acids: CASRPTGGVQETQYF. For the CDR3, the DNA is TGTGCCAGCAGGCCGACAGGAGGAGTCCAAGAGACCCAGTACTTC.

This clone was picked up many times. This sequence joins TRBV6-6 and TRBJ2-7; unclear D gene. The CDR3 consists of 11 residues. Germline V gives CDR1 MNHNY, CDR2 SVGAGI (reference sequence). V was cut by 6 bases and J by 5 bases, with 8 bases left in between. For the CDR3, the DNA is TGTGCCAGCAGGAAGGGCGACGAGCAGTACTTC. It specifies CASRKGDEQYF.

The chain employs TRBV7-8 and TRBJ2-7, with 8 bases aligning to TRBD1. The ends lost 8 bases at V and 3 bases at J; junction bases unmatched: 6. Germline assignment: CDR1 SGHVS and CDR2 FQNEAQ. This CDR3 comprises 13 residues. This CDR3 is CASGRTGSYEQYF. DNA for the CDR3: TGTGCCAGCGGACGGACAGGGAGCTACGAGCAGTACTTC.

The rearrangement uses TRBV6-6 and TRBJ2-7; possible D gene TRBD1, 9 bases. Germline CDR1 and CDR2: MNHNY and SVGAGI (reference sequence). V was pared by 10 bases and J by 5 bases, with 21 bases between. The CDR3 consists of 14 residues. CDR3 sequence reads: CATRGGQGGHEQYF. DNA for the CDR3: TGTGCCACCCGGGGGGGACAGGGTGGCCACGAGCAGTACTTC.